Listed below are T cell receptor beta chains from one sample, sequenced in a study of radiotherapy plus CTLA-4 blockade in lung cancer. TCRdb's copy holds only in-frame clones and misses some; the assay was immunoSEQ multiplex PCR. The top ten hold over 20% of the sample, which has about 80,000 clones, over 70% seen once. The sample here was peripheral blood, taken from a patient treated with radiotherapy plus ipilimumab. These receptors were obtained from a human donor with non-small cell lung cancer whose response to radiotherapy plus ipilimumab could not be evaluated. Some clones in this sample may be carry-over from other donors' samples. CDR3s leave out the opening cysteine and the closing phenylalanine or tryptophan.

J gene,V gene,CDR3 protein
TRBJ1-3,TRBV28,ASSIPEGSSRNTIY
TRBJ1-5,TRBV19,ASSINSLRGFSNQPQH
TRBJ2-2,TRBV2,ASALNTGELF
TRBJ1-2,TRBV5-1,ASSLRGIQNYGYT
TRBJ2-2,TRBV5-1,ASSLVGVTGELF
TRBJ1-1,TRBV7-8,ASSSYRGHTEAF
TRBJ1-2,TRBV7-2,ASSPAYRVNYGYT
TRBJ2-5,TRBV4-2,ASSQDYGTSGGAETQY
TRBJ1-2,TRBV5-6,ASIGTGANYGYT
TRBJ2-3,TRBV5-4,ASSSGLVADTQY
TRBJ2-7,TRBV19,ASTPSLRNSYEQY
TRBJ2-5,TRBV28,ASSILQGTETQY
TRBJ2-7,TRBV5-1,ASNAELSYEQY
TRBJ2-3,TRBV11-1,ASSLDTGPQY
TRBJ2-7,TRBV11-2,ASSPRDSLYEQY
TRBJ1-3,TRBV7-9,ASSNRGTGSSGNTIY
TRBJ1-1,TRBV7-2,ASSLDGQTMNTEAF
TRBJ1-5,TRBV6-5,ASSYGRGGNQPQH
TRBJ2-3,TRBV19,ASSIVQRRADTQY
TRBJ2-5,TRBV7-9,ASSPPGLQETQY
TRBJ2-7,TRBV28,ASSLLRGQGAYEQY
TRBJ1-3,TRBV7-9,ASSLSGWQGGNTIY
TRBJ1-1,TRBV6-1,ASSEFTGGPIAGEAF
TRBJ2-5,TRBV2,ASAYGETQY
TRBJ2-2,TRBV9,ASSPSGVNTGELF
TRBJ2-7,TRBV7-2,ASSPGLAGYEQY
TRBJ2-7,TRBV5-1,ASRPSSYEQY
TRBJ1-5,TRBV28,ASIPPNGNQPQH
TRBJ2-2,TRBV7-2,ASSLLSRGAGELF
TRBJ1-4,TRBV4-1,ASSQSGQPRQGEKLF
TRBJ2-7,TRBV7-2,ASSRTGTGDYEQY
TRBJ1-6,TRBV28,ASSFPGQAASSYNSPLH
TRBJ1-1,TRBV19,ASSIGTVDTEAF
TRBJ2-5,TRBV20-1,SAIRQETQY
TRBJ1-6,TRBV28,ACRTGEGSPLH
TRBJ1-4,TRBV6-5,ASSYGQGSEKLF
TRBJ2-2,TRBV6-1,ASPRDKDTGELF
TRBJ1-6,TRBV5-1,ASSPVKGANSPLH
TRBJ2-1,TRBV5-1,ASSSGQGTYNEQF
TRBJ1-4,TRBV6-4,ASSVTAAVNEKLF
TRBJ1-2,TRBV28,ASRRAGVGEGYT
TRBJ2-3,TRBV28,ASSLLGTGFSDTQY